This is a list of T cell receptor beta chains from one sample in a study of T cells expressing NK-cell markers. TCRdb re-called the 5' RACE reads and shows each CDR3 protein once, DNA omitted. The ten most abundant clones cover around 5.3% of a sample with a few hundred thousand distinct CDR3 sequences. Sequenced: blood T cells: a sorted CD56 or NKG2C T cell subset, CD4+ or CD8+ T cells, or bulk PBMC T cells (not recorded which). The receptors come from a man aged 18-75 years in good health. The CDR3 runs from the conserved cysteine through the conserved F or W. Each record gives: J gene, V gene, CDR3 protein.

j_gene: TRBJ2-5
v_gene: TRBV7-2
CDR3aa: CASSWDVNKETQYF

j_gene: TRBJ2-3
v_gene: TRBV4-1
CDR3aa: CASSQPRSSGVTDTQYF

j_gene: TRBJ1-1
v_gene: TRBV7-6
CDR3aa: CASSFRGGNTEAFF

j_gene: TRBJ2-1
v_gene: TRBV5-6
CDR3aa: CASSWVLAGGSYNEQFF

j_gene: TRBJ1-2
v_gene: TRBV24-1
CDR3aa: CATSEGPVRENGYTF

j_gene: TRBJ1-2
v_gene: TRBV5-1
CDR3aa: CASSMGPSVYGYTF

j_gene: TRBJ1-1
v_gene: TRBV7-8
CDR3aa: CATRASMSTEAFF

j_gene: TRBJ2-5
v_gene: TRBV7-2
CDR3aa: CASSPTGGTETQYF

j_gene: TRBJ2-7
v_gene: TRBV4-1
CDR3aa: CASSQPLRQGGSYEQYF

j_gene: TRBJ2-1
v_gene: TRBV6-2/TRBV6-3
CDR3aa: CASSYLFRVGISSYNEQFF

j_gene: TRBJ2-1
v_gene: TRBV5-5
CDR3aa: CASSLVIRGEQFF

j_gene: TRBJ2-5
v_gene: TRBV24-1
CDR3aa: CATSDLEGYETQYF

j_gene: TRBJ1-2
v_gene: TRBV5-1
CDR3aa: CASSPGQVVLYGYTF

j_gene: TRBJ1-2
v_gene: TRBV20-1
CDR3aa: CSAREGVYGYTF

j_gene: TRBJ2-5
v_gene: TRBV6-5
CDR3aa: CASSYTVKETQYF

j_gene: TRBJ1-5
v_gene: TRBV20-1
CDR3aa: CSARDRGSNQPQHF

j_gene: TRBJ1-5
v_gene: TRBV6-1
CDR3aa: CASSARLSTGYSNQPQHF

j_gene: TRBJ2-3
v_gene: TRBV20-1
CDR3aa: CSAVFGGASTDTQYF

j_gene: TRBJ2-7
v_gene: TRBV19
CDR3aa: CASTRSDRDEQYF

j_gene: TRBJ2-7
v_gene: TRBV12-3/TRBV12-4
CDR3aa: CASRDTYEQYF

j_gene: TRBJ2-2
v_gene: TRBV29-1
CDR3aa: CSVEGLRLGELFF

j_gene: TRBJ2-1
v_gene: TRBV7-9
CDR3aa: CASSTQGDGNEQFF

j_gene: TRBJ2-5
v_gene: TRBV20-1
CDR3aa: CSAPRRAGHETQYF

j_gene: TRBJ1-6
v_gene: TRBV28
CDR3aa: CASSFLRASPLHF

j_gene: TRBJ2-6
v_gene: TRBV15
CDR3aa: CATSTMGVTGANVLTF

j_gene: TRBJ2-1
v_gene: TRBV18
CDR3aa: CASSPPGTSGDNEQFF

j_gene: TRBJ1-2
v_gene: TRBV18
CDR3aa: CASSPDVGGYTF

j_gene: TRBJ1-6
v_gene: TRBV12-5
CDR3aa: CASGNSRGSYNSPLHF

j_gene: TRBJ2-2
v_gene: TRBV9
CDR3aa: CASSVAGQGPGELFF

j_gene: TRBJ2-2
v_gene: TRBV29-1
CDR3aa: CSVERDRAAGELFF

j_gene: TRBJ2-5
v_gene: TRBV18
CDR3aa: CASSPPRPETQYF

j_gene: TRBJ2-1
v_gene: TRBV3-1
CDR3aa: CASSLSGTRAAYNEQFF

j_gene: TRBJ1-5
v_gene: TRBV18
CDR3aa: CASSPVQDRGLDQPQHF

j_gene: TRBJ2-7
v_gene: TRBV28
CDR3aa: CASSPSGVDTYEQYF

j_gene: TRBJ2-5
v_gene: TRBV2
CDR3aa: CASKRDRWTVYF

j_gene: TRBJ1-2
v_gene: TRBV28
CDR3aa: CASGRANYGYTF

j_gene: TRBJ1-5
v_gene: TRBV6-5
CDR3aa: CASSYGGLENQPQHF

j_gene: TRBJ1-2
v_gene: TRBV9
CDR3aa: CASSSGQGSGGYTF

j_gene: TRBJ2-5
v_gene: TRBV24-1
CDR3aa: CATSEGASQETQYF

j_gene: TRBJ2-1
v_gene: TRBV7-2
CDR3aa: CASSFGLDPYNEQFF

j_gene: TRBJ1-6
v_gene: TRBV24-1
CDR3aa: CATSYGANSPLHF

j_gene: TRBJ1-1
v_gene: TRBV10-3
CDR3aa: CAIRPEVRNTEAFF

j_gene: TRBJ2-7
v_gene: TRBV29-1
CDR3aa: CSVGHGQGSPYEQYF

j_gene: TRBJ2-3
v_gene: TRBV20-1
CDR3aa: CSARDVKGLAGLDTQYF

j_gene: TRBJ1-2
v_gene: TRBV18
CDR3aa: CASSPPSGGYGYTF

j_gene: TRBJ2-7
v_gene: TRBV7-9
CDR3aa: CASSHATTSANYEQYF

j_gene: TRBJ2-7
v_gene: TRBV13
CDR3aa: CASSRGTATYEQYF

j_gene: TRBJ2-7
v_gene: TRBV4-2
CDR3aa: CASSPEVGYEQYF

j_gene: TRBJ2-7
v_gene: TRBV7-2
CDR3aa: CASSFSSVTSYEQYF

j_gene: TRBJ2-1
v_gene: TRBV9
CDR3aa: CASSVEAGGDNEQFF

j_gene: TRBJ2-5
v_gene: TRBV6-1
CDR3aa: CASSEGGADETQYF

j_gene: TRBJ2-3
v_gene: TRBV5-1
CDR3aa: CASSLSAGADTDTQYF

j_gene: TRBJ1-2
v_gene: TRBV3-1
CDR3aa: CASSLSQGAYGYTF

j_gene: TRBJ2-2
v_gene: TRBV11-2
CDR3aa: CASTRPGAGGTGELFF

j_gene: TRBJ1-1
v_gene: TRBV12-3/TRBV12-4
CDR3aa: CASSFNLVGGTEAFF

j_gene: TRBJ2-3
v_gene: TRBV6-5
CDR3aa: CASSYQRGKSDTQYF

j_gene: TRBJ1-4
v_gene: TRBV7-9
CDR3aa: CASSFYAGTPEKLFF